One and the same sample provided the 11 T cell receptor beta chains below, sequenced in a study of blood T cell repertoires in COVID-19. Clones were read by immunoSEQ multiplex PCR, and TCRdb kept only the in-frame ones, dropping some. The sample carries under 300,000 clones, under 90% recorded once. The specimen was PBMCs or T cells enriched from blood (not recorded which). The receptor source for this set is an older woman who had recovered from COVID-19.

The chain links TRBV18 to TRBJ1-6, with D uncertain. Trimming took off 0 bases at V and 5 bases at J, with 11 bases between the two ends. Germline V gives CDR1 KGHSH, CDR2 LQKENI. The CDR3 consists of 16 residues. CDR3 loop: CASSPPGSTNNSPLHF. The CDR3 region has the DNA TGTGCCAGCTCACCACCAGGCAGCACTAATAATTCACCCCTCCACTTT. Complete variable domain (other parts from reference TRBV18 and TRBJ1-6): NAGVMQNPRHLVRRRGQEARLRCSPMKGHSHVYWYRQLPEEGLKFMVYLQKENIIDESGMPKERFSAEFPKEGPSILRIQQVVRGDSAAYFCASSPPGSTNNSPLHFGNGTRLTVT.

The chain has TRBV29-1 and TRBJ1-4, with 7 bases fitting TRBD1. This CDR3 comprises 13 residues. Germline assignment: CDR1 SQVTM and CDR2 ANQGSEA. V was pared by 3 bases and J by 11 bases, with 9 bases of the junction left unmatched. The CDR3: CSVELQGIGKLFF. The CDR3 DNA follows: TGCAGCGTTGAGCTACAGGGGATCGGGAAACTGTTTTTT.

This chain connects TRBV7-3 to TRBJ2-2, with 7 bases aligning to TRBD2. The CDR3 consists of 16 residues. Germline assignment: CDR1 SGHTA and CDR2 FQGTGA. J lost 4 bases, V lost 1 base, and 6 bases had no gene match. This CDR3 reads CASSLSGGSFTGELFF. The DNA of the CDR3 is TGTGCCAGCAGCTTAAGTGGCGGGAGCTTCACCGGGGAGCTGTTTTTT.

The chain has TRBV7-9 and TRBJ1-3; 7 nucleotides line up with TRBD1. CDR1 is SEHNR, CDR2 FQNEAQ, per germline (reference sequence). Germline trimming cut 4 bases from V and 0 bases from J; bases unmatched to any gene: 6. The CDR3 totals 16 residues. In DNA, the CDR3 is TGTGCCAGCAGCTCACAGGGGTCACTCTCTGGAAACACCATATATTTT. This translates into CASSSQGSLSGNTIYF.

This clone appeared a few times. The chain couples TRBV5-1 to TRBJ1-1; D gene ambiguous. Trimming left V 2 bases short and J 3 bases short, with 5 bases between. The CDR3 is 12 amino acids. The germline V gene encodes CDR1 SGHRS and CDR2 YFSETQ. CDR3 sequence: CASSFGDTEAFF. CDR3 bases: TGCGCCAGCAGCTTCGGGGACACTGAAGCTTTCTTT.

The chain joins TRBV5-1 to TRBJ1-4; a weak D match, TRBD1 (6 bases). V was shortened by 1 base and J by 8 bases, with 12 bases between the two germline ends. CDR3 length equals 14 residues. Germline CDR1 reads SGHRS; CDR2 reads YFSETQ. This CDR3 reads CASSLSGAGEKLFF. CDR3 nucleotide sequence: TGCGCCAGCAGCTTGTCAGGGGCTGGAGAAAAACTGTTTTTT.

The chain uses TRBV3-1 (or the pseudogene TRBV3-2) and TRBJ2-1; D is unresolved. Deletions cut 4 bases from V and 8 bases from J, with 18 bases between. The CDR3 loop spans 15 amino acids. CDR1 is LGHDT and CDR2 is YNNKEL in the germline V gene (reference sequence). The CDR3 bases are TGTGCCAGCAGCCCTAATCGCCTCTTAATCGATGAGCAGTTCTTC. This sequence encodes CASSPNRLLIDEQFF.

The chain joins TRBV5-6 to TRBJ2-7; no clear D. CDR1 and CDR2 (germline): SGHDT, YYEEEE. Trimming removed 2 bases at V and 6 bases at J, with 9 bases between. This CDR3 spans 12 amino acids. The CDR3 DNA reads TGTGCCAGCAGCTTTCAGGTGGGCGAGCAGTACTTC. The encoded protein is CASSFQVGEQYF.

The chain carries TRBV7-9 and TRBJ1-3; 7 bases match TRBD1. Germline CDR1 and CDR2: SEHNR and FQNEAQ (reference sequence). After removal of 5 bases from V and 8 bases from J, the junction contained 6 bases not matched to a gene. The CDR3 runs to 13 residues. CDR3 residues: CASSPTGVDTIYF. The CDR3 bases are TGTGCCAGCAGCCCCACAGGGGTAGACACCATATATTTT.

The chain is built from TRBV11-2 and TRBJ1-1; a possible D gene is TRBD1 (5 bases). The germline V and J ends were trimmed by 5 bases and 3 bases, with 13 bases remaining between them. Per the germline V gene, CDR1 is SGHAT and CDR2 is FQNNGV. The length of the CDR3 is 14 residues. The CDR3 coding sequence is TGTGCCAGCAGCCCAGGGAACTTGGACACTGAAGCTTTCTTT. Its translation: CASSPGNLDTEAFF. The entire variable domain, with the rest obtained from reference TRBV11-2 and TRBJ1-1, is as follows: EAGVAQSPRYKIIEKRQSVAFWCNPISGHATLYWYQQILGQGPKLLIQFQNNGVVDDSQLPKDRFSAERLKGVDSTLKIQPAKLEDSAVYLCASSPGNLDTEAFFGQGTRLTVV.

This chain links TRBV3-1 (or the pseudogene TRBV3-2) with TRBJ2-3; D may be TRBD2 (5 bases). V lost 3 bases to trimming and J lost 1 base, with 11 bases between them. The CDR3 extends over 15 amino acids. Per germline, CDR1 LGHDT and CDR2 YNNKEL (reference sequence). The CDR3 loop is CASSQEAMGTDTQYF. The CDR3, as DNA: TGTGCCAGCAGCCAGGAGGCGATGGGCACAGATACGCAGTATTTT.